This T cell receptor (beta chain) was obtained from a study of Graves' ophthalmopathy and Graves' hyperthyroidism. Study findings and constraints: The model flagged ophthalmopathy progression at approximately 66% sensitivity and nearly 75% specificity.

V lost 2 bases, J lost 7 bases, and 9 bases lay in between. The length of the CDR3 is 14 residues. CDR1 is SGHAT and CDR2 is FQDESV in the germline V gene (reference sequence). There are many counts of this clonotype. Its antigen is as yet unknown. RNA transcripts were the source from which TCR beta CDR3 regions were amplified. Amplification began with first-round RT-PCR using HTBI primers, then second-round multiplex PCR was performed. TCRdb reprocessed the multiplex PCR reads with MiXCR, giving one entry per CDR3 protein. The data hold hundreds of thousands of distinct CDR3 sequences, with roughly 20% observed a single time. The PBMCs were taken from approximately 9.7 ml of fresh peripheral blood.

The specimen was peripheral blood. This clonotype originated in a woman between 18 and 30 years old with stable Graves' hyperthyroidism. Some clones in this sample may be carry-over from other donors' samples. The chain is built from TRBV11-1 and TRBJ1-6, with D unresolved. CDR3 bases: TGTGCCAGCAGCTTAAGAGAACTCAATTCACCCCTCCACTTT. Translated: CASSLRELNSPLHF. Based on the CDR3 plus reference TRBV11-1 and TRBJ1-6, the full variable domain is EAEVAQSPRYKITEKSQAVAFWCDPISGHATLYWYRQILGQGPELLVQFQDESVVDDSQLPKDRFSAERLKGVDSTLKIQPAELGDSAMYLCASSLRELNSPLHFGNGTRLTVT.